The 3 T cell receptor beta chains listed next were all sequenced from one sample in a study of cytomegalovirus exposure and HLA in healthy donors. Using immunoSEQ multiplex PCR, the repertoire was profiled, and TCRdb retains in-frame clones only, with some absent. The sample has hundreds of thousands of clones; less than 90% are singletons. Sequencing was done on a sample of PBMCs. These TCRs come from a man younger than 35 in good health and CMV-seropositive.

Worth noting for this clone: Other DNA sequences in the sample encode the same CDR3. The V gene is TRBV5-4, the J gene TRBJ1-2; D is undetermined. Looked up from germline, CDR1 is SGHNT and CDR2 is YYREEE (reference sequence). V was shortened by 0 bases and J by 5 bases, with 8 bases between the two germline ends. CDR3 length: 13 amino acids. This CDR3 reads CASSLEGEYGYTF. The CDR3, as DNA: TGTGCCAGCAGCTTGGAGGGAGAGTATGGCTACACCTTC.

This clone was recorded only once. The chain employs TRBV2 and TRBJ2-4; 8 nucleotides line up with TRBD1. Germline CDR1 is SNHLY and CDR2 is FYNNEI. CDR3 size: 14 residues. After removal of 7 bases from V and 7 bases from J, the junction contained 9 bases not matched to a gene. The CDR3 loop reads CASNLRQGWNIQYF. In DNA form, the CDR3 reads TGTGCCAGCAACCTTCGACAGGGGTGGAACATTCAGTACTTC.

This chain joins TRBV2 and TRBJ2-7, with 12 positions matching TRBD1. Losses at the gene ends were 4 bases for V and 4 bases for J; bases not matched to a gene: 2. This CDR3 comprises 14 residues. In germline, CDR1 is SNHLY, CDR2 FYNNEI. Here the CDR3 reads CASSGDRGLYEQYF. The CDR3 bases are TGTGCCAGCAGTGGGGACAGGGGGCTATACGAGCAGTACTTC.